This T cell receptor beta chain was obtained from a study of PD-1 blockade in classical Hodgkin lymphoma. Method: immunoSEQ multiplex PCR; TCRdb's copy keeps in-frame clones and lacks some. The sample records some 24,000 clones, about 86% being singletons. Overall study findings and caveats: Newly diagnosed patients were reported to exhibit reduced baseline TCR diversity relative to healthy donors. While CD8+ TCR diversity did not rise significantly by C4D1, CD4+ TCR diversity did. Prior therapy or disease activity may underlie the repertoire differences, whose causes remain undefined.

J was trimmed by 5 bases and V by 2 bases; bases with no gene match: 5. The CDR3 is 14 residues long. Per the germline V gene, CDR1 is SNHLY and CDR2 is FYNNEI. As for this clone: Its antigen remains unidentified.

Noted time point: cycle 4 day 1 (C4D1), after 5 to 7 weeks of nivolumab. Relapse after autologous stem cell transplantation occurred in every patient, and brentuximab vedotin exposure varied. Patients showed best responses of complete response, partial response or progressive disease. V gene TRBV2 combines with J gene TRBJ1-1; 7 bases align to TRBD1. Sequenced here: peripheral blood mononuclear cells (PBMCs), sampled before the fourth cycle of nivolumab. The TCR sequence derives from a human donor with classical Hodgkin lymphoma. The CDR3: CASSEWQGETEAFF. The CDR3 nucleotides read TGTGCCAGCAGTGAATGGCAGGGGGAAACTGAAGCTTTCTTT.